The rows below give T cell receptor beta chains drawn from one sample of a study of Graves' ophthalmopathy and Graves' hyperthyroidism. Using its own MiXCR run on the multiplex PCR reads, TCRdb lists one record per CDR3 protein. The sample carries 220,000 or so distinct CDR3 sequences, about 22% recorded once. The sample taken for sequencing was peripheral blood. The receptors here all came from a woman between 50 and 59 years old with Graves' ophthalmopathy. CDR3s include the opening cysteine and the closing phenylalanine or tryptophan. A D gene is named only where the DNA matches it firmly. For some rows the clone size is stated as once, few or many, or as a class when expanded; others skip it.

clone_size: many; v_call: TRBV2; d_call: TRBD2; j_call: TRBJ2-5; cdr3_aa: CASSVAGGPETQYF; cdr3_nt: TGTGCCAGCAGTGTGGCGGGGGGCCCAGAGACCCAGTACTTC
clone_size: many; v_call: TRBV28; d_call: -; j_call: TRBJ2-4; cdr3_aa: CASKIGGGLAKNIQYF; cdr3_nt: TGTGCCAGCAAGATTGGGGGGGGCTTAGCCAAAAACATTCAGTACTTC
clone_size: many; v_call: TRBV20-1; d_call: TRBD1; j_call: TRBJ1-2; cdr3_aa: CSAHEYDRVLYGYTF; cdr3_nt: TGCAGTGCCCATGAATATGACAGGGTCCTCTATGGCTACACCTTC
clone_size: many; v_call: TRBV29-1; d_call: TRBD1; j_call: TRBJ2-2; cdr3_aa: CNARGQDLPGELFF; cdr3_nt: TGCAACGCGAGAGGACAGGATCTCCCCGGGGAGCTGTTTTTT
clone_size: once; v_call: TRBV6-5; d_call: -; j_call: TRBJ1-2; cdr3_aa: CASSYYPARNYGYTF; cdr3_nt: TGTGCCAGCAGTTACTACCCAGCGCGTAACTATGGCTACACCTTC
clone_size: many; v_call: TRBV10-3; d_call: -; j_call: TRBJ1-1; cdr3_aa: CATRGDTEAFF; cdr3_nt: TGTGCCACCAGAGGTGACACTGAAGCTTTCTTT
clone_size: many; v_call: TRBV5-1; d_call: -; j_call: TRBJ2-5; cdr3_aa: CASSLAGTGESQYF; cdr3_nt: TGCGCCAGCAGCTTGGCTGGGACTGGGGAGAGCCAGTACTTC
clone_size: many; v_call: TRBV9; d_call: TRBD2; j_call: TRBJ2-5; cdr3_aa: CASSTSATSETQYF; cdr3_nt: TGTGCCAGCAGCACTAGCGCCACCAGTGAGACCCAGTACTTC
clone_size: many; v_call: TRBV27; d_call: -; j_call: TRBJ1-5; cdr3_aa: CASSLNGQIPNQPQHF; cdr3_nt: TGTGCCAGCAGTTTGAATGGCCAGATACCCAATCAGCCCCAGCATTTT
clone_size: many; v_call: TRBV28; d_call: -; j_call: TRBJ2-5; cdr3_aa: CASSRPTGRYRETQYF; cdr3_nt: TGTGCCAGCAGTCGTCCCACGGGGAGATATAGGGAGACCCAGTACTTC
clone_size: many; v_call: TRBV3-1; d_call: -; j_call: TRBJ1-2; cdr3_aa: CASSLRGPLAF; cdr3_nt: TGTGCCAGCAGCCTCAGGGGACCACTAGCCTTC
clone_size: many; v_call: TRBV20-1; d_call: -; j_call: TRBJ2-7; cdr3_aa: CSARVRGQSYEQYF; cdr3_nt: TGCAGTGCTAGGGTCAGGGGCCAATCCTACGAGCAGTACTTC
clone_size: many; v_call: TRBV20-1; d_call: TRBD1; j_call: TRBJ1-5; cdr3_aa: CSAVQGDVYQPQHF; cdr3_nt: TGCAGTGCTGTACAGGGGGATGTTTATCAGCCCCAGCATTTT
clone_size: many; v_call: TRBV12-3/TRBV12-4; d_call: -; j_call: TRBJ1-5; cdr3_aa: CASSYRDRYQPQHF; cdr3_nt: TGTGCCAGCAGTTACAGGGACCGGTATCAGCCCCAGCATTTT
clone_size: many; v_call: TRBV5-1; d_call: -; j_call: TRBJ2-3; cdr3_aa: CASSPKLDSTDTQYF; cdr3_nt: TGCGCCAGCAGCCCCAAACTAGATAGCACAGATACGCAGTATTTT
clone_size: once; v_call: TRBV28; d_call: -; j_call: TRBJ2-7; cdr3_aa: CASSLRGVPSSYEQYF; cdr3_nt: TGTGCCAGCAGTTTACGAGGGGTACCCAGCTCCTACGAGCAGTACTTC
clone_size: many; v_call: TRBV11-2; d_call: -; j_call: TRBJ2-7; cdr3_aa: CASSFQGSEQYF; cdr3_nt: TGTGCCAGCAGCTTTCAGGGGAGCGAGCAGTACTTC
clone_size: -; v_call: TRBV20-1; d_call: -; j_call: TRBJ1-1; cdr3_aa: CSARPNTEAFF; cdr3_nt: TGCAGTGCTCGTCCGAACACTGAAGCTTTCTTT
clone_size: many; v_call: TRBV29-1; d_call: -; j_call: TRBJ2-7; cdr3_aa: CSVDRSGEQYF; cdr3_nt: TGCAGCGTTGATAGATCGGGCGAGCAGTACTTC
clone_size: many; v_call: TRBV12-3/TRBV12-4; d_call: -; j_call: TRBJ1-5; cdr3_aa: CASSFGSLIPNQPQHF; cdr3_nt: TGTGCCAGCAGTTTTGGATCCCTCATCCCGAATCAGCCCCAGCATTTT
clone_size: -; v_call: TRBV7-9; d_call: -; j_call: TRBJ2-7; cdr3_aa: CASSAAGSSYEQYF; cdr3_nt: TGTGCCAGCAGCGCCGCGGGGAGCTCCTACGAGCAGTACTTC
clone_size: -; v_call: TRBV12-3/TRBV12-4; d_call: -; j_call: TRBJ1-5; cdr3_aa: CASRADTINQPQHF; cdr3_nt: TGTGCCAGCAGAGCCGATACGATCAATCAGCCCCAGCATTTT
clone_size: -; v_call: TRBV7-2; d_call: TRBD2; j_call: TRBJ2-5; cdr3_aa: CASSSSGRRGQTQYF; cdr3_nt: TGTGCCAGCAGCTCAAGCGGGAGACGGGGTCAGACCCAGTACTTC
clone_size: many; v_call: TRBV7-8; d_call: -; j_call: TRBJ1-1; cdr3_aa: CASSLRQRGSYYSTEAFF; cdr3_nt: TGTGCCAGCAGCTTAAGGCAAAGAGGCTCATATTATTCCACTGAAGCTTTCTTT
clone_size: many; v_call: TRBV6-2/TRBV6-3; d_call: -; j_call: TRBJ2-2; cdr3_aa: CASRATYTGELFF; cdr3_nt: TGTGCCAGCCGAGCGACGTACACCGGGGAGCTGTTTTTT
clone_size: -; v_call: TRBV5-1; d_call: TRBD2; j_call: TRBJ2-1; cdr3_aa: CASSLGSGAGNEQFF; cdr3_nt: TGCGCCAGCAGCTTGGGTAGCGGGGCAGGGAATGAGCAGTTCTTC
clone_size: -; v_call: TRBV28; d_call: -; j_call: TRBJ2-3; cdr3_aa: CASSLYANSGTTTTDTQYF; cdr3_nt: TGTGCCAGCAGTTTATACGCGAACTCAGGGACCACCACCACAGATACGCAGTATTTT
clone_size: many; v_call: TRBV7-8; d_call: TRBD1; j_call: TRBJ2-7; cdr3_aa: CASSPSLTGRSYEQYF; cdr3_nt: TGTGCCAGCAGCCCCTCTTTGACAGGGCGGTCCTACGAGCAGTACTTC
clone_size: many; v_call: TRBV28; d_call: TRBD2; j_call: TRBJ2-2; cdr3_aa: CASSSSSGVSGELFF; cdr3_nt: TGTGCCAGCAGTTCCTCGAGCGGGGTGTCCGGGGAGCTGTTTTTT
clone_size: -; v_call: TRBV14; d_call: -; j_call: TRBJ2-7; cdr3_aa: CASSKAGSPYEQYF; cdr3_nt: TGTGCCAGCAGCAAAGCGGGCAGCCCCTACGAGCAGTACTTC
clone_size: many; v_call: TRBV20-1; d_call: -; j_call: TRBJ2-7; cdr3_aa: CSARDGIAAYEQYF; cdr3_nt: TGCAGTGCTAGAGATGGGATAGCTGCTTACGAGCAGTACTTC
clone_size: many; v_call: TRBV27; d_call: -; j_call: TRBJ1-6; cdr3_aa: CASSGVFISLNSPLHF; cdr3_nt: TGTGCCAGCAGCGGGGTTTTTATCAGTTTAAATTCACCCCTCCACTTT
clone_size: few; v_call: TRBV10-3; d_call: TRBD2; j_call: TRBJ2-7; cdr3_aa: CAIRGLEPQGQYF; cdr3_nt: TGTGCCATCAGGGGACTAGAGCCCCAGGGGCAGTACTTC
clone_size: -; v_call: TRBV12-3/TRBV12-4; d_call: -; j_call: TRBJ1-1; cdr3_aa: CASSPLGQNTEAFF; cdr3_nt: TGTGCCAGCAGTCCCCTCGGACAGAACACTGAAGCTTTCTTT
clone_size: -; v_call: TRBV12-3/TRBV12-4; d_call: -; j_call: TRBJ2-3; cdr3_aa: CASHGGAVDTQYF; cdr3_nt: TGTGCCAGCCATGGGGGAGCGGTTGATACGCAGTATTTT
clone_size: many; v_call: TRBV14; d_call: -; j_call: TRBJ2-7; cdr3_aa: CASSQDLERSEQYF; cdr3_nt: TGTGCCAGCAGCCAAGATCTGGAGCGGTCCGAGCAGTACTTC
clone_size: many; v_call: TRBV7-2; d_call: TRBD2; j_call: TRBJ2-5; cdr3_aa: CASSAGVRTQYF; cdr3_nt: TGTGCCAGCTCAGCGGGGGTGAGGACCCAGTACTTC